Sequencing of this T cell receptor beta chain was carried out in a study of blood T cell repertoires in COVID-19. About the study: Whether acute or convalescent, the COVID-19 samples came from the United States, Italy and Spain. Sources were T cells, B-cell-depleted T cells, or PBMCs; the material itself was cDNA or gDNA.

Original methodology: Reference gene primer amplification in the assay estimated nucleated cell counts. Produced via immunoSEQ multiplex PCR; TCRdb's table is partial and in-frame only. V and J calls plus clone size are reproduced from that table; the DNA served to infer D and trimming. The sample has over 250,000 clones, approximately 85% seen once. The CDR3 extends over 13 amino acids. In germline, CDR1 is MNHEY, CDR2 SVGAGI. The trim removed 10 bases at V and 5 bases at J, leaving 8 bases unmatched. This chain links TRBV6-5 with TRBJ1-1; 9 bases align to TRBD1. The receptor comes from a woman aged 70-85 years with acute or convalescent COVID-19. What was sequenced was peripheral blood. This chain's CDR3 is CANSDRGDTEAFF. CDR3 nucleotide sequence: TGTGCCAACAGCGACAGGGGGGATACTGAAGCTTTCTTT.